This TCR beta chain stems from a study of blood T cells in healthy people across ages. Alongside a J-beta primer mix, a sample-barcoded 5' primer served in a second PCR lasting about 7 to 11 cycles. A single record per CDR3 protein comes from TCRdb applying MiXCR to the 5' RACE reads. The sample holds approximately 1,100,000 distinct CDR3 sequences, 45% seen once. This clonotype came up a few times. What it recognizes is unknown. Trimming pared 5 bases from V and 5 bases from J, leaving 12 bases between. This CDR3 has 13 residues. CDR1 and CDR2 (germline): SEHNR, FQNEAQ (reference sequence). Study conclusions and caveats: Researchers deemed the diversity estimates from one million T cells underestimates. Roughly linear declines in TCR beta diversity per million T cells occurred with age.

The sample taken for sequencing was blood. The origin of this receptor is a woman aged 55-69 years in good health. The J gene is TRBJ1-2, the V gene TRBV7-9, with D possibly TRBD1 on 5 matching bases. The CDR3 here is CASSGDQIYGYTF. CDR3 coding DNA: TGTGCCAGCAGCGGGGACCAAATTTATGGCTACACCTTC. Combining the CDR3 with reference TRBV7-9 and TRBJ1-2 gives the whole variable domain DTGVSQNPRHKITKRGQNVTFRCDPISEHNRLYWYRQTLGQGPEFLTYFQNEAQLEKSRLLSDRFSAERPKGSFSTLEIQRTEQGDSAMYLCASSGDQIYGYTFGSGTRLTVV.